Shown below are 25 T cell receptor beta chains from a single sample sequenced in a study of radiation and T cells in renal cell carcinoma. Some clones are missing from TCRdb's copy, which holds only in-frame ones; the method was immunoSEQ multiplex PCR. The sample holds tens of thousands of clones, 81% seen once. The time point denotes: blood 4 weeks post-SBRT, at nephrectomy. Treatment indicated: 15 Gy SBRT to primary tumor, nephrectomy 4 weeks later. The sample consisted of blood, taken from a patient whose treatment included radiotherapy and nephrectomy. These receptors all stem from a man aged 60 to 69 with renal cell carcinoma.

V and J are TRBV18 and TRBJ2-2; 9 positions match TRBD2. Germline CDR1 and CDR2: KGHSH and LQKENI. CDR3 length: 17 amino acids. After removal of 4 bases from V and 3 bases from J, the junction contained 9 bases not matched to a gene. CDR3 protein: CASSLYLAGADTGELFF. In nucleotides, the CDR3 is TGTGCCAGCTCACTCTACTTAGCGGGAGCGGACACCGGGGAGCTGTTTTTT.

The chain uses TRBV4-3 and TRBJ2-5, with TRBD2 matching 11 bases. TRBJ2-7 explains the end of the DNA better; the J call may be wrong. This CDR3 is 18 amino acids long. Germline values: CDR1 LGHNA, CDR2 YSLEER. CDR3 loop: CASSQNRLPTSGSAEQYF. Written as DNA, the CDR3 is TGCGCCAGCAGCCAGAACCGACTACCTACTAGCGGGAGCGCCGAGCAGTACTTC.

The chain uses TRBV5-1 and TRBJ2-3; possible D gene TRBD2, 5 bases. Between the trimmed V and J ends, which lost 4 bases and 14 bases, there was a span of 20 bases. CDR3 length: 13 residues. The V gene's germline CDR1 is SGHRS and CDR2 YFSETQ. For the CDR3, the DNA is TGCGCCAGCAGCGTAGATACCCCTACGGGATGGTATTTT. This encodes CASSVDTPTGWYF.

The chain employs TRBV23-1 and TRBJ1-5; D call uncertain. TRBV23-1 is sorted into the ORF group, with uncertain function. The CDR3 loop spans 18 amino acids. The V end was cut by 3 bases, the J end by 0 bases, with 18 bases between. This CDR3 is CASSQKTGFVYSNQPQHF. CDR3 nucleotide sequence: TGCGCCAGCAGTCAGAAGACCGGGTTTGTATATAGCAATCAGCCCCAGCATTTT.

The rearrangement links TRBV25-1 to TRBJ1-1, with D unresolved. Deletions cut 1 base from V and 3 bases from J, with 6 bases between. Germline V gives CDR1 MGHDK, CDR2 SYGVNS. The CDR3 consists of 13 residues. CDR3 region: CASSELGYTEAFF. DNA of the CDR3: TGTGCCAGCAGTGAATTAGGGTACACTGAAGCTTTCTTT.

This clone was recorded once. V gene TRBV19 combines with J gene TRBJ2-1, with TRBD2 matching 13 bases. CDR1 LNHDA and CDR2 SQIVND come from the germline V gene (reference sequence). Unmatched junction bases numbered 11, after V lost 1 base and J lost 5 bases. This CDR3 is 19 amino acids long. DNA for the CDR3: TGTGCCAGTAGTATAGCGCGTTCTTCGACTAGCGGGAGGAACAATGAGCAGTTCTTC. Its protein is CASSIARSSTSGRNNEQFF.

The chain links TRBV18 to TRBJ2-7; TRBD1 agrees at 8 bases. This CDR3 contains 14 residues. Germline CDR1 is KGHSH and CDR2 is LQKENI. V shed 6 bases, J shed 3 bases, and the junction held 7 bases outside the gene matches. Written as DNA, the CDR3 is TGTGCCAGCTCGCAACAGACAGGGGACTACGAGCAGTACTTC. Its translation is CASSQQTGDYEQYF.

The chain has TRBV19 and TRBJ2-1, with 7 bases that match TRBD2. The CDR3 consists of 11 residues. CDR1 and CDR2 from the germline V gene are LNHDA and SQIVND (reference sequence). V lost 5 bases, J lost 15 bases, and 7 bases stayed unmatched. This chain's CDR3 is CASSPRGVLFF. The CDR3 DNA reads TGTGCCAGTAGTCCCCGGGGGGTGCTGTTCTTC.

This clone was seen just once. J is TRBJ2-7 and V is TRBV28; TRBD2 might be the D (6 bases). V dropped 8 bases and J dropped 0 bases, with 23 bases sitting between them. Per the germline V gene, CDR1 is MDHEN and CDR2 is SYDVKM. The CDR3 is 17 amino acids. In nucleotides, the CDR3 is TGTGCCAGCTTGGGACTTTTGGGGGATTCATTCTCCTACGAGCAGTACTTC. This codes for CASLGLLGDSFSYEQYF.

The V gene is TRBV18, the J gene TRBJ2-5; 11 bases are shared with TRBD2. The CDR3 runs 16 residues. In germline, CDR1 is KGHSH, CDR2 LQKENI. The trim removed 1 base at V and 4 bases at J, leaving 5 bases unmatched. The CDR3 bases are TGTGCCAGCTCACCACAAAGACTAGCGGGATTAGAGACCCAGTACTTC. Encoded protein: CASSPQRLAGLETQYF.

The chain links TRBV2 to TRBJ2-2; D gene ambiguous. The CDR3 loop spans 13 amino acids. From germline, CDR1 is SNHLY and CDR2 FYNNEI. V was trimmed by 4 bases and J by 2 bases, leaving 5 bases between them. The CDR3 DNA is TGTGCCAGCAGTGTTAGAAACACCGGGGAGCTGTTTTTT. Translation gives CASSVRNTGELFF.

The rearrangement joins TRBV29-1 to TRBJ2-1, with 7 bases aligning to TRBD2. CDR1 is SQVTM, CDR2 ANQGSEA, per germline. Germline trimming cut 7 bases from V and 3 bases from J; bases unmatched to any gene: 3. The CDR3 totals 12 residues. The CDR3 nucleotides read TGCAGCGCGACGGGGGGCTACAATGAGCAGTTCTTC. This codes for CSATGGYNEQFF.

This sequence joins TRBV5-1 and TRBJ2-3; D is ambiguous. V was clipped by 1 base and J by 0 bases, with 9 bases between them. The CDR3 is made up of 15 amino acids. Germline CDR1 and CDR2: SGHRS and YFSETQ. The CDR3 nucleotides are TGCGCCAGCAGCTTGTGGAGTGCTAGCACAGATACGCAGTATTTT. Its protein is CASSLWSASTDTQYF.

The gene calls are TRBV5-1 and TRBJ1-1; 8 nucleotides agree with TRBD1. CDR3 length: 14 amino acids. The germline gives CDR1 SGHRS, CDR2 YFSETQ. V shed 0 bases, J shed 3 bases, and the junction held 1 base outside the gene matches. The CDR3 protein is CASSLGTGYTEAFF. The CDR3 DNA is TGCGCCAGCAGCTTGGGGACAGGGTACACTGAAGCTTTCTTT.

The genes are TRBV6-5 and TRBJ2-2; D gene unclear. This CDR3 contains 13 residues. V was clipped by 5 bases and J by 5 bases, with 9 bases between them. The germline V gene encodes CDR1 MNHEY and CDR2 SVGAGI. In DNA, the CDR3 is TGTGCCAGCAGTACGGACGGAACCGGGGAGCTGTTTTTT. This codes for CASSTDGTGELFF.

The rearrangement uses TRBV6-6 and TRBJ2-1, with D maybe TRBD1 (5 bases). CDR1 and CDR2 (germline): MNHNY, SVGAGI (reference sequence). V was pared by 8 bases and J by 8 bases, with 19 bases between. This CDR3 has 14 amino acids. CDR3 sequence (DNA): TGTGCCAGCTGCTGGGGCTCATCAGGCGATGAGCAGTTCTTC. This translates into CASCWGSSGDEQFF.

The chain joins TRBV6-5 to TRBJ1-5; 9 bases fit TRBD1. The germline V gene has CDR1 MNHEY and CDR2 SVGAGI. CDR3 length: 15 residues. J gave up 11 bases and V 5 bases, and 13 bases lay outside the gene matches. DNA for the CDR3: TGTGCCAGCAGTCCCACCGGGACAGGGTTTAGGGCCCAGCATTTT. Translated, it gives CASSPTGTGFRAQHF.

The chain couples TRBV13 to TRBJ2-1; 10 positions match TRBD2. Trimming cost V 0 bases and J 6 bases; bases outside gene matches: 29. The CDR3 sequence is 24 residues long. CDR1 PRHDT and CDR2 FYEKMQ come from the germline V gene (reference sequence). CDR3: CASSLGPAPGGWALGLAEGNEQFF. DNA for the CDR3: TGTGCCAGCAGCTTAGGCCCCGCTCCCGGCGGTTGGGCCCTCGGACTAGCGGAAGGCAATGAGCAGTTCTTC.

The genes are TRBV2 and TRBJ2-7, with 11 nucleotides matching TRBD2. Germline CDR1 and CDR2: SNHLY and FYNNEI. The CDR3 is 13 residues long. J gave up 6 bases and V 4 bases, and 2 bases lay outside the gene matches. For the CDR3, the DNA is TGTGCCAGCAGTGGAACTAGCGGGGGCGAGCAGTACTTC. Translating gives CASSGTSGGEQYF.

The rearrangement links TRBV30 to TRBJ2-2; tentatively, D is TRBD2 (5 bases). The V gene's germline CDR1 is GTSNPN and CDR2 SVGIG (reference sequence). Deletions cut 1 base from V and 0 bases from J, with 12 bases between. The CDR3 runs 16 residues. In DNA form, the CDR3 reads TGTGCCTGGAGTGACCCGCGGGCCACGAACACCGGGGAGCTGTTTTTT. It encodes CAWSDPRATNTGELFF.

The chain recombines TRBV7-2 with TRBJ2-1, with D possibly TRBD2 on 6 matching bases. Deletions cut 2 bases from V and 7 bases from J, with 18 bases between. Germline V lookup: CDR1 SGHTA, CDR2 FQGNSA. The CDR3 loop spans 16 amino acids. The CDR3 coding sequence is TGTGCCAGCAGCTTATTGGGGCAGGGACTCCGTAATGAGCAGTTCTTC. It codes for CASSLLGQGLRNEQFF. The full variable domain, rest sourced from reference TRBV7-2 and TRBJ2-1, is GAGVSQSPSNKVTEKGKDVELRCDPISGHTALYWYRQSLGQGLEFLIYFQGNSAPDKSGLPSDRFSAERTGGSVSTLTIQRTQQEDSAVYLCASSLLGQGLRNEQFFGPGTRLTVL.

The chain is built from TRBV5-1 and TRBJ2-7; D is possibly TRBD1 or TRBD2 (5 bases each). The CDR3 extends over 13 amino acids. Per the germline V gene, CDR1 is SGHRS and CDR2 is YFSETQ. The DNA for the CDR3 is TGCGCGAGTTCCGGGACGGATACTGGGGAGCAGTACTTC. This codes for CASSGTDTGEQYF.

This clone was observed a single time. The chain combines TRBV4-1 with TRBJ1-3; D not resolved. Per germline, CDR1 MGHRA and CDR2 YSYEKL. V was trimmed by 1 base and J by 0 bases, leaving 10 bases between them. The CDR3 has 16 amino acids. The CDR3 region is CASSQVGILSGNTIYF. For the CDR3, the DNA is TGCGCCAGCAGCCAAGTAGGCATACTCTCTGGAAACACCATATATTTT.

V gene TRBV25-1 combines with J gene TRBJ1-2; 7 nucleotides line up with TRBD1. With V trimmed by 3 bases and J by 4 bases, 2 bases remained unmatched. CDR1 and CDR2 from the germline V gene are MGHDK and SYGVNS. This CDR3 has 13 residues. The CDR3 region has the DNA TGTGCCAGCAGTGACGACAGGGTCTATGGCTACACCTTC. As protein: CASSDDRVYGYTF.

V and J are TRBV5-4 and TRBJ2-1, with no clear D. Trimming removed 1 base from V and 8 bases from J, with 10 bases in between. The CDR3 loop spans 13 amino acids. Germline V gene data show CDR1 as SGHNT and CDR2 as YYREEE (reference sequence). CDR3 protein: CASSLSPVDEQFF. The CDR3 coding sequence is TGTGCCAGCAGCTTGAGTCCGGTCGATGAGCAGTTCTTC. Looking up the rest from reference TRBV5-4 and TRBJ2-1 gives the full variable domain: ETGVTQSPTHLIKTRGQQVTLRCSSQSGHNTVSWYQQALGQGPQFIFQYYREEENGRGNFPPRFSGLQFPNYSSELNVNALELDDSALYLCASSLSPVDEQFFGPGTRLTVL.